This passage covers 2 T cell receptor beta chains from one sample sequenced in a study of T cells in Graves' hyperthyroidism and ophthalmopathy. Using RNA transcripts as the source, TCR beta CDR3 regions were amplified. A set of HTBI primers served as the primers for a first-round RT-PCR of the TCR CDR3. One entry per CDR3 protein results from TCRdb running MiXCR on the multiplex PCR reads. The sample has about 560,000 distinct CDR3 sequences; around 14% are singletons. Sequenced input: blood. The receptor set was obtained from a woman aged 25 to 39 with Graves' hyperthyroidism.

The chain is built from TRBV11-2 and TRBJ2-1; no reliable D call. This CDR3 is built from 15 residues. The germline V gene encodes CDR1 SGHAT and CDR2 FQNNGV. V lost 2 bases to trimming and J lost 5 bases, with 13 bases between them. CDR3 DNA sequence: TGTGCCAGCAGCTTATTGAGTATGGCAGACAATGAGCAGTTCTTC. This codes for CASSLLSMADNEQFF.

This clonotype was seen a few times. A junction end diverges from the germline sequence, so it may reflect a read error. The rearrangement uses TRBV20-1 and TRBJ1-1, with D possibly TRBD1 on 6 matching bases. The germline V gene encodes CDR1 DFQATT and CDR2 SNEGSKA (reference sequence). The CDR3 extends over 15 amino acids. The CDR3 loop reads CSARGVYRENAEAFF. CDR3 coding DNA: TGCAGTGCTAGAGGGGTGTACAGGGAGAACGCTGAAGCTTTCTTT.